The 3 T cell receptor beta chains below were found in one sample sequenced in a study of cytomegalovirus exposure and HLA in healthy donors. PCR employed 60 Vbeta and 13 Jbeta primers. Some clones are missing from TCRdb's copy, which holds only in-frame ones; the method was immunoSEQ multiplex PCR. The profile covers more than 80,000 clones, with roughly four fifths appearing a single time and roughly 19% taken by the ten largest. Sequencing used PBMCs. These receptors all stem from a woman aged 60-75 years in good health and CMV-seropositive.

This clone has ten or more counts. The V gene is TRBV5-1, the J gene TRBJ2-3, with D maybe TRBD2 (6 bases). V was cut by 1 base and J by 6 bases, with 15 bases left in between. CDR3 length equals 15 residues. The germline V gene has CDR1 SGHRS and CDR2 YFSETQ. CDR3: CASSLSLTGDDTQYF. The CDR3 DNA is TGCGCCAGCAGCTTGTCTTTAACGGGAGATGATACGCAGTATTTT. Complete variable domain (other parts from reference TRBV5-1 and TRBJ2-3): KAGVTQTPRYLIKTRGQQVTLSCSPISGHRSVSWYQQTPGQGLQFLFEYFSETQRNKGNFPGRFSGRQFSNSRSEMNVSTLELGDSALYLCASSLSLTGDDTQYFGPGTRLTVL.

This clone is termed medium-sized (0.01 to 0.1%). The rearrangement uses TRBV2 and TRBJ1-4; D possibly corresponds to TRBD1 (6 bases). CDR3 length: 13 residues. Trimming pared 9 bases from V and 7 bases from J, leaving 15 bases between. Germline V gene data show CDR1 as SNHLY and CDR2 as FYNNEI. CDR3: CARSLGGREKLFF. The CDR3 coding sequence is TGTGCCAGGTCTCTCGGGGGGCGTGAAAAACTGTTTTTT.

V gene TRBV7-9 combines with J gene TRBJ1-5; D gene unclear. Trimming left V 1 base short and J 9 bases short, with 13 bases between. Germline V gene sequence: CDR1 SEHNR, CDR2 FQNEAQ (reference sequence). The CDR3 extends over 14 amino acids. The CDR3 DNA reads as TGTGCCAGCAGCTTAGGAGGGCCCGATTGGCCCCAGCATTTT. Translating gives CASSLGGPDWPQHF. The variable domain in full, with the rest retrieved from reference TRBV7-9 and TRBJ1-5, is DTGVSQNPRHKITKRGQNVTFRCDPISEHNRLYWYRQTLGQGPEFLTYFQNEAQLEKSRLLSDRFSAERPKGSFSTLEIQRTEQGDSAMYLCASSLGGPDWPQHFGDGTRLSIL.